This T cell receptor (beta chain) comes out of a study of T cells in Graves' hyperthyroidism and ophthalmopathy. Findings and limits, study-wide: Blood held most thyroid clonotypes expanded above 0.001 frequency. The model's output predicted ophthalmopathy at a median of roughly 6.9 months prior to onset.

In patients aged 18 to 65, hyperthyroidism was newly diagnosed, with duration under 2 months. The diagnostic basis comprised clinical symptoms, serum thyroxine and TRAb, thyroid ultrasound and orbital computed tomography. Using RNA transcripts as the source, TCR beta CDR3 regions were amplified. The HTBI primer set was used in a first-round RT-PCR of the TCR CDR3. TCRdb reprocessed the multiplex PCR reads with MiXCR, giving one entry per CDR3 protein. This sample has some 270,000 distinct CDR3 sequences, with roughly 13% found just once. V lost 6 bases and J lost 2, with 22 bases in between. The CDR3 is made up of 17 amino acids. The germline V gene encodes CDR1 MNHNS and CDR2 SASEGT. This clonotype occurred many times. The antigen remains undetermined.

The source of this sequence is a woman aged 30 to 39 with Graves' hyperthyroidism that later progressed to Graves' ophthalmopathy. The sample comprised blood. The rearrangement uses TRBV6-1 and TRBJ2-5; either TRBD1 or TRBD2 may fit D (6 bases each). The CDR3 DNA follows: TGTGCCAGCAGCGAGAGGGGGGCCATAGGGAATCAAGAGACCCAGTACTTC. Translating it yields CASSERGAIGNQETQYF.